The present TCR beta chain was sequenced within a study of shared clonotypes between healthy human individuals. Looked up from germline, CDR1 is SGHVS and CDR2 is FNYEAQ. Trimming removed 0 bases from V and 2 bases from J, with 14 bases in between. This CDR3 comprises 17 residues. This table comes from immunoSEQ multiplex PCR, and its TCRdb copy is limited to in-frame clones, with some not included. The sample comprises over a million clones, approximately 72% of which are singletons, and roughly 1.4% rests with the top ten. This TCR derives from a man aged 18 to 30 in good health. The material sequenced was memory CD4+ T cells sorted from blood. Subset noted: CD45RA-negative fraction. This chain joins TRBV7-6 and TRBJ1-3; D is possibly TRBD1 (6 bases). CDR3 DNA: TGTGCCAGCAGCTTAGCCCCCACACAGGGAGCTGGAAACACCATATATTTT. This gives the protein CASSLAPTQGAGNTIYF.